Many counts were recorded for the clone carrying this T cell receptor (beta chain). Its specificity is unknown. These data belong to a study of human T cells and chemical hapten exposure. General observations from the study: TCRs above 1 in 1000 frequency did not change with DPC sensitization.

The V gene end was trimmed by 5 bases and the J gene end by 2 bases; junction bases not matched to a gene: 12. The CDR3 consists of 16 residues. The time point is: healthy volunteer bleed at 6 weeks. From whole blood left unfractionated, total RNA was extracted. Single cDNA molecules in the library carried unique molecular identifiers attached during preparation. Original processing methods: Approximately 100,000 TCRs per sample was the median, with a range of roughly 20,000 to 750,000. TCRdb re-derived calls from the RACE reads in MiXCR, one entry per CDR3 protein. TCRdb's processing, not the study's, gives the V and J calls here. The sample lists 65,000 to 80,000 distinct CDR3 sequences; over 8.5% were seen once.

This clonotype was obtained from a male donor in good health. Some clones in this sample may be carry-over from other donors' samples. The rearrangement uses TRBV12-3 or TRBV12-4 and TRBJ2-7, with 7 positions matching TRBD2. Specimen: whole blood. DNA of the CDR3: TGTGCCAGCAGTCTCATTAGCGGGCTTCTCGCCTACGAGCAGTACTTC. This codes for CASSLISGLLAYEQYF.